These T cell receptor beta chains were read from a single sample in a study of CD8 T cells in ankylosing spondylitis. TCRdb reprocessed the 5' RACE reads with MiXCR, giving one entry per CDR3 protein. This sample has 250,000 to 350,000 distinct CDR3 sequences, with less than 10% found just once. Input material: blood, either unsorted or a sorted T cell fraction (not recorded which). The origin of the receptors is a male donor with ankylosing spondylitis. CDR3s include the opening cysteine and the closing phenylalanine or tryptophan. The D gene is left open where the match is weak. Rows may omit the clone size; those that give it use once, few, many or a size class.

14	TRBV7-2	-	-	CASSLTGHYNEQFF
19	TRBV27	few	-	CASTQKFTGRWSYNSPLHF
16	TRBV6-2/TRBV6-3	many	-	CASSNTALLAKNIQYF
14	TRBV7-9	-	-	CASSMGDSNEKLFF
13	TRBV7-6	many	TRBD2	CASSLAAGREQFF
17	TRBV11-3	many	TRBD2	CASSPGLAGLNTGELFF
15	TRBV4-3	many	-	CASSQDPTTGNTIYF
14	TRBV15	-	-	CATSRDLHTGELFF
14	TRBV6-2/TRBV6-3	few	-	CASSYSTRNTEAFF
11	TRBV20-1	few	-	CSARALETQYF
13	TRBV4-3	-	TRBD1	CASSQEIDRERFF
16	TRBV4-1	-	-	CASSQGGSGRTDTQYF
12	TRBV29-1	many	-	CSVERGTYEQYF
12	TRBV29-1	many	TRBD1	CSVEDRSYEQYF
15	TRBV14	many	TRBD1	CASSQPRQGSDEQFF
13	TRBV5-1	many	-	CASTPGESYEQYF
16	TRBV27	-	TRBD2	CASSSTSGRDYNEQFF
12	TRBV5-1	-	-	CASSVLADTQYF
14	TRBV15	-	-	CATSVGARVYGYTF
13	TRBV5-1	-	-	CASSFVGGTEAFF
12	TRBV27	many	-	CASSLRNNEQFF
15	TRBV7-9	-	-	CASSFERGTAYEQYF
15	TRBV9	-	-	CASSPNGDKYEKLFF
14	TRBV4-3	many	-	CASSQEVSWAEAFF
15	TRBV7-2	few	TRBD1	CASSPLTGGSEKLFF
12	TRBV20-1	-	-	CSATRRPPGAFF
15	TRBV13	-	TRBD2	CASSFYGGSAGELFF
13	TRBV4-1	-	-	CASSQARRTEAFF
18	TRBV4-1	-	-	CASSQAGIGGMGTDTQYF
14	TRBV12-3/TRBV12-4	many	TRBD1	CASSSGTGFLEQYF
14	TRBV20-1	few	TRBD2	CSASPGLAMETQYF
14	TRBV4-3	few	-	CASSQDVNTGELFF
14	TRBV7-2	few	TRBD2	CASSPGGAGETQYF
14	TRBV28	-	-	CASSLGGMNSPLHF
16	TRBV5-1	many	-	CASSSVRQGKNTEAFF
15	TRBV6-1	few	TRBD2	CASSPLAGGDGEQFF
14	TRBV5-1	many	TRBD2	CASCLTSGSSEQFF
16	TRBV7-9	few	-	CASSLGIRTANTEAFF
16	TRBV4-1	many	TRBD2	CASSQRLAGVYNEQFF
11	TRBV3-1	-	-	CASSRRESAYF